This entry concerns a single TCR beta chain. Antigen: not known. This specimen comes from a study of cytomegalovirus exposure and HLA in healthy donors. Overall study findings and caveats: Researchers had no immune exposure information except CMV serostatus available. Later analysis demonstrated an association between a missense DCLRE1C variant and TCR beta V- and J-gene trimming. More clonal expansion characterized HLA-associated TCR beta chains than equally common others in a later analysis. With high specificity and sensitivity, the classifier reportedly diagnosed cytomegalovirus status.

The CDR3 consists of 15 residues. Between the trimmed V and J ends, which lost 4 bases and 6 bases, there was a span of 15 bases. Germline-derived CDR1 and CDR2 are SNHLY and FYNNEI. The PCR contained 60 Vbeta and 13 Jbeta primers. Profiled with immunoSEQ multiplex PCR; TCRdb holds only in-frame clones, not every one. The sample has approximately 100,000 clones, about four fifths seen once. Specimen: PBMCs. This chain connects TRBV2 to TRBJ1-4; D remains ambiguous. The TCR originated in a woman in her thirties or forties in good health and CMV-seronegative. The CDR3 loop reads CASSGRGLRDEKLFF. Written as DNA, the CDR3 is TGTGCCAGCAGTGGGAGAGGTCTGCGAGATGAAAAACTGTTTTTT.